A selection of T cell receptor beta chains follows, all from one sample in a study of T-cell memory formation after mild COVID-19. TCRdb re-called the 5' RACE reads through MiXCR, storing one row per CDR3 protein. In the table there are roughly 170,000 distinct CDR3 sequences, about 21% of which are singletons. Input material: PBMCs or a T cell subset sorted from them (not recorded which). Source of these receptors: an adult woman who had mild COVID-19 (a few samples of this study predate the infection). Cell type and time point are not known. CDR3s include the opening cysteine and the closing phenylalanine or tryptophan. D genes are given only for firm matches. Clone size, where shown, is once, few, many, or a class for clones that have expanded.

j_call | d_call | v_call | clone_size | cdr3_nt | cdr3_aa
TRBJ2-7 | TRBD2 | TRBV19 | once | TGTGCCAGTAGTCCGAGAGGGACTAGCGGGTACAGCTCCTACGAGCAGTACTTC | CASSPRGTSGYSSYEQYF
TRBJ1-4 | NA | TRBV27 | NA | TGTGCCAGCAGTTTATTTGGCCGCCGAGAAAAACTGTTTTTT | CASSLFGRREKLFF
TRBJ1-1 | NA | TRBV20-1 | NA | TGCAGTGCCCCGGGACTGACGAACACTGAAGCTTTCTTT | CSAPGLTNTEAFF
TRBJ2-1 | NA | TRBV7-9 | few | TGTGCCAGCAGCTTAGCGCGGGCAGGGGGGAGTGATGAGCAGTTCTTC | CASSLARAGGSDEQFF
TRBJ2-1 | NA | TRBV10-3 | NA | TGTGCCATCAGTGAGACGGCCGAGCAGTTCTTC | CAISETAEQFF
TRBJ1-5 | NA | TRBV3-1 | NA | TGTGCCAGCAGCCCTTTTAAGGGGTTGGGCAATCAGCCCCAGCATTTT | CASSPFKGLGNQPQHF
TRBJ2-3 | NA | TRBV24-1 | few | TGTGCCACCAGTGGTCCGGGCACAGATACGCAGTATTTT | CATSGPGTDTQYF
TRBJ2-6 | TRBD2 | TRBV28 | NA | TGTGCCAGCAGTCCGTCCGGGACTAGCGGGAGGGCTGGGGCCAACGTCCTGACTTTC | CASSPSGTSGRAGANVLTF
TRBJ1-2 | TRBD1 | TRBV25-1 | NA | TGTGCCAGCAGCGGCTCTTTGACAGGGGGCGATGGCTACACCTTC | CASSGSLTGGDGYTF
TRBJ2-7 | NA | TRBV4-3 | few | TGCGCCAGCAGCCCCGACAGCCACGAGCAGTACTTC | CASSPDSHEQYF
TRBJ1-2 | TRBD1 | TRBV6-5 | NA | TGTGCCAGCAGTTGGACAGGGGATACGGGCTACACCTTC | CASSWTGDTGYTF
TRBJ2-5 | NA | TRBV7-9 | NA | TGTGCCAGCAGCCCAGGACATACCCAGTACTTC | CASSPGHTQYF
TRBJ2-7 | TRBD1 | TRBV7-6 | NA | TGTGCCAGCAGCTTAGGGAGGTTGGATGGGACAGGGGGTTTTGGACCCTACGAGCAGTACTTC | CASSLGRLDGTGGFGPYEQYF
TRBJ1-1 | TRBD1 | TRBV9 | NA | TGTGCCAGCAGCGTAGGGGGACAGGGGAACACTGAAGCTTTCTTT | CASSVGGQGNTEAFF
TRBJ2-7 | NA | TRBV7-9 | NA | TGTGCCAGCAGCTTTGAGGAGCCCGGGATCTACGAGCAGTACTTC | CASSFEEPGIYEQYF
TRBJ2-7 | NA | TRBV5-1 | few | TGCGCCAGCAGCTTAGACATTTCCACCCCGTACGAGCAGTACTTC | CASSLDISTPYEQYF
TRBJ2-5 | NA | TRBV5-5 | NA | TGTGCCAGCAGCTTGGAACAGGCGGTGTGGGAGACCCAGTACTTC | CASSLEQAVWETQYF
TRBJ2-1 | TRBD2 | TRBV5-1 | NA | TGCGCCAGCACGGGACTAGCGGGGGGAAGCTCCTACAATGAGCAGTTCTTC | CASTGLAGGSSYNEQFF
TRBJ2-5 | TRBD2 | TRBV2 | NA | TGTGCCAGCCTGCCGGGACTAGCGTCGCGGCGGGAGACCCAGTACTTC | CASLPGLASRRETQYF
TRBJ2-5 | NA | TRBV6-5 | NA | TGTGCCAGCAGTGCCGACTGGGTAGAGACCCAGTACTTC | CASSADWVETQYF
TRBJ2-3 | TRBD1 | TRBV12-3/TRBV12-4 | few | TGTGCCAGCAGTCTCCCCCAGGGGGCTACAGATACGCAGTATTTT | CASSLPQGATDTQYF
TRBJ1-2 | NA | TRBV27 | few | TGTGCCAGCAGTTTATCACATTCCCTCGGGACTCTCCACTATGGCTACACCTTC | CASSLSHSLGTLHYGYTF
TRBJ2-5 | NA | TRBV6-5 | few | TGTGCCAGCAGTTACGCAGGGTGGCAAGAGACCCAGTACTTC | CASSYAGWQETQYF
TRBJ2-1 | NA | TRBV20-1 | few | TGCAGTGCCCTAGGACACTACAATGAGCAGTTCTTC | CSALGHYNEQFF
TRBJ2-7 | NA | TRBV20-1 | few | TGCAGTGCCCTAACTCGCCACGAGCAGTACTTC | CSALTRHEQYF
TRBJ1-1 | NA | TRBV24-1 | NA | TGTGCCACCAGGGCGGGGGCGGGAACTGAAGCTTTCTTT | CATRAGAGTEAFF
TRBJ2-5 | NA | TRBV3-1 | NA | TGTGCCAGCAGCCAAGTGGTGTTGGAAGAGACCCAGTACTTC | CASSQVVLEETQYF
TRBJ2-7 | TRBD1 | TRBV7-9 | NA | TGTGCCAGCAGCCCCCGGGACAGGAGCCCCTACGAGCAGTACTTC | CASSPRDRSPYEQYF
TRBJ2-7 | NA | TRBV7-2 | NA | TGTGCCAGCAGCTCCTTTCAGGGGTACGAGCAGTACTTC | CASSSFQGYEQYF
TRBJ2-1 | NA | TRBV6-2/TRBV6-3 | NA | TGTGCCAGCAGTTACGTAGGGGTCCGCTCCTACAATGAGCAGTTCTTC | CASSYVGVRSYNEQFF
TRBJ1-2 | TRBD1 | TRBV27 | NA | TGTGCCAGCAGTTCATACCTAGGACAGGGAACATATGGCTACACCTTC | CASSSYLGQGTYGYTF
TRBJ2-7 | TRBD1 | TRBV6-5 | NA | TGTGCCAGCAGTTACTCGGGACAGGGGAACTACGAGCAGTACTTC | CASSYSGQGNYEQYF
TRBJ2-3 | NA | TRBV15 | NA | TGTGCCACCCATGATCGGGCGGAAAGCACAGATACGCAGTATTTT | CATHDRAESTDTQYF
TRBJ2-3 | TRBD1 | TRBV13 | NA | TGTGCCAGCAGCCTGGGAGGACAGGGGTCCGATACGCAGTATTTT | CASSLGGQGSDTQYF
TRBJ2-7 | NA | TRBV13 | few | TGTGCCAGCACGCCCCGAGGGGGGTCAAAGGAGCAGTACTTC | CASTPRGGSKEQYF
TRBJ2-2 | NA | TRBV9 | NA | TGTGCCAGCAGCGTACTCAGGGAACCCGGGGAGCTGTTTTTT | CASSVLREPGELFF
TRBJ1-2 | NA | TRBV2 | NA | TGTGCCAGCAGTGAAGGTGGCGGCAGATACTATGGCTACACCTTC | CASSEGGGRYYGYTF
TRBJ1-2 | NA | TRBV7-9 | NA | TGTGCCAGCAGCTTAGCATTACGAGGACATTATCACTATGGCTACACCTTC | CASSLALRGHYHYGYTF
TRBJ2-1 | TRBD2 | TRBV7-3 | many | TGTGCCGGTAGCGGGTTCTACAATGAGCAGTTCTTC | CAGSGFYNEQFF
TRBJ2-1 | TRBD1 | TRBV7-6 | few | TGTGCCAGCAGCTATGGGACAGGGAACGACAATGAGCAGTTCTTC | CASSYGTGNDNEQFF
TRBJ1-1 | TRBD1 | TRBV27 | few | TGTGCCAGCAGTGTGACAGGGGTCCTGAACACTGAAGCTTTCTTT | CASSVTGVLNTEAFF
TRBJ2-7 | TRBD2 | TRBV12-3/TRBV12-4 | NA | TGTGCCAGCAGTTTCAGCGGGGGGAGCTCCTACGAGCAGTACTTC | CASSFSGGSSYEQYF
TRBJ2-1 | NA | TRBV6-4 | once | TGTGCCAGCAGTGACTTAACGGGAGCCTCTTACAATGAGCAGTTCTTC | CASSDLTGASYNEQFF
TRBJ1-1 | NA | TRBV20-1 | few | TGCAGTGCTAGAACCCCCCAGGGGCTGAACACTGAAGCTTTCTTT | CSARTPQGLNTEAFF
TRBJ2-3 | TRBD1 | TRBV24-1 | NA | TGTGCCACCAGTGACACCGGGACAGGGATTACGCAGTATTTT | CATSDTGTGITQYF
TRBJ2-1 | TRBD2 | TRBV7-2 | few | TGTGCCAGCAGCCCGCCCCCGGGACTAAGCGATGAGCAGTTCTTC | CASSPPPGLSDEQFF
TRBJ1-1 | NA | TRBV10-2 | few | TGCGCCAGCAGTGAGTCTCAGGATTACACTGAAGCTTTCTTT | CASSESQDYTEAFF
TRBJ1-5 | NA | TRBV19 | few | TGTGCCAGTACTACAGGTCCCAATCAGCCCCAGCATTTT | CASTTGPNQPQHF
TRBJ1-1 | TRBD1 | TRBV24-1 | NA | TGTGCCACCAGTGATGGGACAGGGTACACTGAAGCTTTCTTT | CATSDGTGYTEAFF